This TCR beta chain is drawn from a study of T cells in Graves' hyperthyroidism and ophthalmopathy. Diagnostic assessment was based on clinical symptoms, serum thyroxine and TRAb, thyroid ultrasound and orbital computed tomography. RNA transcripts served as the template for amplifying TCR beta CDR3 regions. The HTBI primer set was used in a first-round RT-PCR of the TCR CDR3. TCRdb re-derived calls from the multiplex PCR reads in MiXCR, one entry per CDR3 protein. Of around 280,000 distinct CDR3 sequences in the sample, about an eighth were seen once. Sample: blood. The sequence was collected from a middle-aged woman with Graves' hyperthyroidism.

CDR3 bases: TGTGCCACCAGCCCTAGGCGTGGTGGGGGGGAGACCCAGTACTTC. Amino acids: CATSPRRGGGETQYF. This rearrangement joins TRBV15 to TRBJ2-5; D is possibly TRBD2 (6 bases). Germline CDR1 and CDR2: LNHNV and YYDKDF (reference sequence). V dropped 5 bases and J dropped 5 bases, with 18 bases sitting between them. The CDR3 totals 15 residues.